This T cell receptor beta chain was retrieved from a study of blood T cells in healthy people across ages (dated by TCRdb to about 2015). In terms of the full investigation: In model experiments, template switching captured roughly one uniquely barcoded TCR beta cDNA molecule for every two T cells. To track age-related changes in TCR beta repertoire diversity, the study relied on deep sequencing normalized with unique cDNA molecular identifiers. The donors were divided into four age groups: young (average about 15 years), middle-aged (around 37), aged (around 59) and long-lived (roughly 86). To avoid experimental bias, donors of different ages were randomly spread across the sequencing lanes. For two donors (one aged 18 to 29 and one aged 80 or older), the study analyzed two additional independent replicas of 1 million unique cDNA reads from the same blood draw.

Donors were a few dozen systemically healthy Caucasian individuals from Russia aged roughly 6 to 90 years. Each donor gave ten milliliters of peripheral blood, collected into EDTA-treated Vacutainer tubes. Ficoll-Paque density-gradient centrifugation was used to isolate PBMCs, with at least 6 million per sample. Total RNA was extracted from PBMCs with Trizol reagent, with at least 6 micrograms obtained per sample. The percentages of naive CD45RAhigh/CD27high T cells were determined by flow cytometry on a PBMC aliquot from every donor. Preparation of the library involved 5' RACE. TCRdb shows the sequencer as Illumina HiSeq 2500. A second PCR of 7 to 11 cycles was performed with a sample-barcoded 5' primer and a J-beta primer mix. A template-switch 5' adaptor carrying 12 random nucleotides introduced a unique molecular identifier onto each TCR beta cDNA molecule. Each sample yielded at least 2.5 million CDR3-containing paired-end reads. All of the RNA was converted into first-strand cDNA using the Mint cDNA synthesis kit, with a TRBC-specific oligonucleotide serving as the primer. Following uracil-DNA glycosylase treatment, all cDNA underwent a first 18-cycle PCR with the universal primers M1SS and BC2_uni_R. The original pipeline was this. Normalization of each sample was performed by random selection of 1 million high-quality reads, each carrying a distinct molecular identifier. Instead of being binned into consensus sequences, reads with shared molecular identifiers were discarded. MiTCR, with a Q25 quality threshold and the strictest error-elimination algorithm, was used for CDR3 identification, clonotype clustering and error correction. A nonparametric unseen species model with Euler transformation was used to estimate a lower bound on total TCR beta diversity. TCRdb passed the public sequencing reads through fastp at Q25 and MiXCR, retaining productive beta sequences. Each CDR3 protein gets just one entry, which takes the most common genes and DNA from the rows behind it. TCRdb assigned the V and J calls; the authors' analysis was not used. The sample has 800,000 to 1,000,000 distinct CDR3 sequences on record, about 44% of them singletons. The biggest ten clones account for 13% of the sample.

Based on the germline V gene, the CDR1 and CDR2 sequences are SGHTA and FQGNSA. Trimming at the junction amounts to 4 bases on V and 2 bases on J, and the germline ends lie 14 bases apart. The CDR3 spans 15 residues, from the cysteine through the phenylalanine. CDR3 DNA is the only sequence kept; it has 45 bases, read in frame from the first base. What the research found in general, with its limitations: Estimates of total diversity from one million sequenced T cells were regarded as lower bounds and underestimates. Compared with the aged group, more naive CD4+ T cells, fewer expanded clones and increased TCR diversity were shown by the long-lived group, suggesting age selection. Bulk unsorted PBMC profiling prevented conclusive comparison of naive and antigen-experienced compartments. Because the CMV infection status of the donors was unknown, age-related changes in expanded clonotypes may potentially have been confounded. The percentage of naive T cells measured by flow cytometry correlated strongly with observed TCR beta diversity. Observed TCR beta diversity per million T cells fell roughly linearly with age, and a significant reduction was already apparent by age about 36.

Note on this clonotype: Its target antigen remains unknown. No base-level quality is on record; no much larger clone is a single base apart.

Recombination connected TRBV7-2 to TRBJ1-2; a weak D assignment points to TRBD1 (5 bases agree). This TCR was sampled from a man aged 25 to 45 in good health. Source material: blood. The DNA reads as follows: TGTGCCAGCAGCTCCTCTAGGGGCCTAAACTATGGCTACACCTTC. Translated, it gives CASSSSRGLNYGYTF.